The 29 T cell receptor beta chains below come from one sample, sequenced in a study of blood T cell repertoires in COVID-19. TCRdb's table, derived via immunoSEQ multiplex PCR, lists solely in-frame clones and lacks some. The table lists about 160,000 clones, about 92% of them singletons, with approximately 5% in the top ten. The sequenced material came from peripheral blood. The receptors shown here come from a man aged 25 to 40 with COVID-19, enrolled during active disease.

This chain uses TRBV3-1 (or the pseudogene TRBV3-2) with TRBJ2-1, with 9 bases identical to TRBD1. V lost 6 bases and J lost 8; bases outside the gene matches: 8. This CDR3 is 14 amino acids long. Germline CDR1 and CDR2: LGHDT and YNNKEL (reference sequence). The CDR3 DNA follows: TGTGCCAGCAGGAAACGACAGGGGGAGGATGAGCAGTTCTTC. Its translation is CASRKRQGEDEQFF.

The V and J genes are TRBV7-2 and TRBJ2-1; TRBD2 aligns across 14 bases. This CDR3 spans 15 amino acids. J was trimmed by 9 bases and V by 5 bases; bases with no gene match: 6. Germline CDR1 reads SGHTA; CDR2 reads FQGNSA. The CDR3 coding sequence is TGTGCCAGCAGCCTGACTAGCGGGAGGGAGGTTGAGCAGTTCTTC. Protein product: CASSLTSGREVEQFF.

The rearrangement links TRBV19 to TRBJ2-2; D might be TRBD2 (5 bases). V lost 5 bases and J lost 4, with 11 bases in between. Germline V gene lookup returns CDR1 LNHDA and CDR2 SQIVND (reference sequence). The CDR3 is made up of 14 amino acids. The CDR3 loop reads CASSRWERTGELFF. Here the CDR3 DNA reads TGTGCCAGTAGTCGCTGGGAGCGCACCGGGGAGCTGTTTTTT.

The J gene is TRBJ2-7, the V gene TRBV27; weak D call: TRBD1 (6 bases). The CDR3 is 18 amino acids. Looked up from germline, CDR1 is MNHEY and CDR2 is SMNVEV (reference sequence). V shed 1 base and J shed 4 bases, with 23 bases lying between them. Here the CDR3 reads CASSLYPLHRDVGYEQYF. The CDR3 DNA is TGTGCCAGCAGTTTATACCCCCTTCACAGGGATGTCGGGTACGAGCAGTACTTC.

This CDR3 reads CASSSHRTSSGEKLFF. DNA of the CDR3: TGTGCCAGCAGCTCGCACCGAACTTCTTCGGGTGAAAAACTGTTTTTT. This sequence joins TRBV7-2 and TRBJ1-4; no reliable D call. With 4 bases removed from V and 7 bases from J, the gap between germline ends came to 19 bases. CDR1 is SGHTA and CDR2 is FQGNSA in the germline V gene. CDR3 length: 16 amino acids.

The chain employs TRBV11-3 and TRBJ2-3; D gene unclear. The germline V gene has CDR1 SGHNT and CDR2 YENEEA. The V end was cut by 4 bases, the J end by 1 base, with 3 bases between. The CDR3 sequence is 12 residues long. CDR3 in DNA: TGTGCCAGCAGCTCGGGCACAGATACGCAGTATTTT. Translating gives CASSSGTDTQYF. The full variable domain, with the rest looked up from reference TRBV11-3 and TRBJ2-3, is EAGVVQSPRYKIIEKKQPVAFWCNPISGHNTLYWYLQNLGQGPELLIRYENEEAVDDSQLPKDRFSAERLKGVDSTLKIQPAELGDSAVYLCASSSGTDTQYFGPGTRLTVL.

The rearrangement joins TRBV29-1 to TRBJ1-5; D is perhaps TRBD1 (6 bases). Germline CDR1 is SQVTM and CDR2 is ANQGSEA. This CDR3 has 15 residues. V was pared by 6 bases and J by 0 bases, with 15 bases between. In DNA, the CDR3 is TGCAGCGTGCAATCGGACAGCCCTAGCAATCAGCCCCAGCATTTT. Its protein is CSVQSDSPSNQPQHF.

J is TRBJ2-7 and V is TRBV11-2; D gene uncertain. In germline, CDR1 is SGHAT, CDR2 FQNNGV. The CDR3 sequence is 12 residues long. Between the trimmed V and J ends, which lost 3 bases and 2 bases, there was a span of 5 bases. CDR3: CASSLLAYEQYF. In DNA, the CDR3 is TGTGCCAGCAGCTTGTTAGCCTACGAGCAGTACTTC.

The sample holds a few counts of this clone. The chain combines TRBV7-2 with TRBJ2-5; tentative D call: TRBD1 (7 bases). The CDR3 consists of 16 residues. CDR1 and CDR2 from the germline V gene are SGHTA and FQGNSA. V was trimmed by 1 base and J by 10 bases, leaving 22 bases between them. CDR3 amino acids: CASSLGGRGVPGGQYF. CDR3 sequence (DNA): TGTGCCAGCAGCTTAGGAGGGCGGGGAGTACCAGGGGGCCAGTACTTC. Full variable domain (outside the CDR3, taken from reference TRBV7-2 and TRBJ2-5): GAGVSQSPSNKVTEKGKDVELRCDPISGHTALYWYRQSLGQGLEFLIYFQGNSAPDKSGLPSDRFSAERTGGSVSTLTIQRTQQEDSAVYLCASSLGGRGVPGGQYFGPGTRLLVL.

This chain connects TRBV10-3 to TRBJ2-5, with D possibly being TRBD1 (6 bases). Germline V lookup: CDR1 ENHRY, CDR2 SYGVKD. CDR3 size: 14 residues. V dropped 4 bases and J dropped 2 bases, with 11 bases sitting between them. For the CDR3, the DNA is TGTGCCATCAGTGTAGGGCAGGGGCAAGAGACCCAGTACTTC. Its protein is CAISVGQGQETQYF.

The chain links TRBV28 to TRBJ2-5, with 10 bases lining up with TRBD1. The ends lost 4 bases at V and 5 bases at J; junction bases unmatched: 10. This CDR3 is 16 amino acids long. CDR1 is MDHEN and CDR2 is SYDVKM in the germline V gene. Here the CDR3 DNA reads TGTGCCAGCAGTTCGCCCCGACAGGGGGCTAGGGAGACCCAGTACTTC. This codes for CASSSPRQGARETQYF.

This chain joins TRBV7-2 and TRBJ1-6; TRBD1 matches at 10 bases. The CDR3 sequence is 16 residues long. V was pared by 5 bases and J by 8 bases, with 9 bases of the junction left unmatched. CDR1 and CDR2 from the germline V gene are SGHTA and FQGNSA. In DNA form, the CDR3 reads TGTGCCAGCAGCCCAAGACAGGGGGCGTGGGATTCACCCCTCCACTTT. It specifies CASSPRQGAWDSPLHF. Variable domain in full (rest from reference TRBV7-2 and TRBJ1-6): GAGVSQSPSNKVTEKGKDVELRCDPISGHTALYWYRQSLGQGLEFLIYFQGNSAPDKSGLPSDRFSAERTGGSVSTLTIQRTQQEDSAVYLCASSPRQGAWDSPLHFGNGTRLTVT.

This sequence joins TRBV19 and TRBJ1-6; 11 bases are shared with TRBD1. The germline gives CDR1 LNHDA, CDR2 SQIVND (reference sequence). The CDR3 is 14 amino acids. Trimming took 5 bases from V and 10 from J; bases not matched to a gene: 4. The CDR3 sequence: CASSAGQGESPLHF. CDR3 DNA: TGTGCCAGTAGTGCGGGACAGGGGGAATCACCCCTCCACTTT.

The chain combines TRBV29-1 with TRBJ2-7, with 7 bases fitting TRBD1. The CDR3 is 14 residues long. Germline CDR1 reads SQVTM; CDR2 reads ANQGSEA. J lost 1 base, V lost 0 bases, and 3 bases had no gene match. In DNA form, the CDR3 reads TGCAGCGTTGAAGAGGCAGGGGGTTCCTACGAGCAGTACTTC. Its protein is CSVEEAGGSYEQYF.

This chain connects TRBV4-1 to TRBJ1-6; 11 positions match TRBD1. Germline V lookup: CDR1 MGHRA, CDR2 YSYEKL. The CDR3 contains 19 residues. J gave up 8 bases and V 4 bases, and 16 bases lay outside the gene matches. DNA of the CDR3: TGCGCCAGCAGCCTAGAAGCCGGGACAGGGGGGATTCGGTATTCACCCCTCCACTTT. Encoded protein: CASSLEAGTGGIRYSPLHF.

This chain links TRBV27 with TRBJ1-4, with a possible D match to TRBD1 (6 bases). The CDR3 sequence is 16 residues long. V lost 4 bases to trimming and J lost 3 bases, with 15 bases between them. Germline V CDR1 and CDR2: MNHEY, SMNVEV (reference sequence). DNA for the CDR3: TGTGCCAGCAGTTCATACTATACAGGGTCTAATGAAAAACTGTTTTTT. This codes for CASSSYYTGSNEKLFF.

The chain employs TRBV6-5 and TRBJ1-2, with D perhaps matching TRBD1 (5 bases). This CDR3 has 13 residues. The germline CDR1 and CDR2 sequences are MNHEY and SVGAGI. The CDR3: CAGREGINYGYTF. The CDR3 nucleotides read TGTGCAGGGAGGGAGGGGATTAACTATGGCTACACCTTC.

The V call is TRBV5-1, the J call TRBJ1-4; possibly TRBD1 for D (5 bases). Trimming left V 4 bases short and J 4 bases short, with 17 bases between. Germline-derived CDR1 and CDR2 are SGHRS and YFSETQ. The CDR3 totals 16 residues. The CDR3 nucleotides read TGCGCCAGCAGCCGCCGCCCGGGACTCCTTAATGAAAAACTGTTTTTT. Its protein product is CASSRRPGLLNEKLFF.

The CDR3 DNA reads as TGTGCCAGCAGCAGCGGGGGGGCCAGGGATACGCAGTATTTT. Translated: CASSSGGARDTQYF. The V gene is TRBV6-5, the J gene TRBJ2-3; 10 nucleotides line up with TRBD2. CDR1 and CDR2 from the germline V gene are MNHEY and SVGAGI. The CDR3 runs 14 residues. V shed 6 bases, J shed 6 bases, and the junction held 6 bases outside the gene matches.

This clone was seen a handful of times. This chain joins TRBV6-2 or TRBV6-3 and TRBJ2-7; 9 bases align to TRBD2. CDR1 is MNHEY and CDR2 is SVGEGT in the germline V gene. The CDR3 contains 17 residues. V lost 0 bases, J lost 5 bases, and 11 bases stayed unmatched. CDR3 sequence reads: CASSYSSVAGGPDEQYF. The CDR3 nucleotides read TGTGCCAGCAGTTACTCTTCCGTCGCGGGAGGGCCTGACGAGCAGTACTTC.

The chain recombines TRBV7-3 with TRBJ2-1; the match to TRBD2 covers 7 bases. Germline values: CDR1 SGHTA, CDR2 FQGTGA. V dropped 1 base and J dropped 7; count of bases not matched to a gene: 7. The CDR3 loop spans 15 amino acids. CDR3 residues: CASSLMAGASNEQFF. CDR3 DNA sequence: TGTGCCAGCAGCTTAATGGCGGGAGCCTCGAATGAGCAGTTCTTC. Full variable domain (outside the CDR3, taken from reference TRBV7-3 and TRBJ2-1): GAGVSQTPSNKVTEKGKYVELRCDPISGHTALYWYRQSLGQGPEFLIYFQGTGAADDSGLPNDRFFAVRPEGSVSTLKIQRTERGDSAVYLCASSLMAGASNEQFFGPGTRLTVL.

The V and J genes are TRBV5-1 and TRBJ2-7; D perhaps matches TRBD1 (6 bases). V was shortened by 3 bases and J by 6 bases, with 13 bases between the two germline ends. CDR1 is SGHRS, CDR2 YFSETQ, per germline. The CDR3 spans 13 residues. CDR3 region: CASSSSTGLEQYF. CDR3 DNA: TGCGCCAGCAGCTCCTCAACAGGGCTCGAGCAGTACTTC.

The genes are TRBV4-2 and TRBJ2-2; 7 bases map to TRBD1. CDR3 size: 15 residues. The J segment lost 6 bases and the V segment lost 0 bases, leaving 4 bases of the junction unmatched. Per germline, CDR1 LGHNA and CDR2 YNFKEQ. The CDR3 bases are TGTGCCAGCAGCCAAGAGACAGGGTGGGCCGGGGAGCTGTTTTTT. The encoded protein is CASSQETGWAGELFF.

This chain connects TRBV24-1 to TRBJ2-7, with 14 bases identical to TRBD2. This CDR3 is built from 20 residues. V was pared by 7 bases and J by 2 bases, with 18 bases of the junction left unmatched. CDR1 is KGHDR, CDR2 SFDVKD, per germline. CDR3 residues: CATRRTRGLAGGNHPYEQYF. The CDR3 region has the DNA TGTGCCACCAGGAGGACGCGAGGACTAGCGGGGGGTAACCACCCCTACGAGCAGTACTTC.

V is TRBV1 and J is TRBJ1-6; TRBD1, the table's D call, was not compared with the DNA. TRBV1 is noted as a pseudogene. This CDR3 has 15 residues. CDR3 bases: TGCACCAGCAGCCACCGACAGGGGCAGAATTCACCCCTCCACTTT. Translation: CTSSHRQGQNSPLHF.

The chain joins TRBV29-1 to TRBJ1-2; TRBD1 aligns across 11 bases. Unmatched junction bases numbered 10, after V lost 5 bases and J lost 5 bases. CDR3 length: 15 residues. Looked up from germline, CDR1 is SQVTM and CDR2 is ANQGSEA. CDR3 DNA sequence: TGCAGCGTTCCCGGGACAGGGGGATTACGGTATGGCTACACCTTC. It specifies CSVPGTGGLRYGYTF.

This clone was detected only once. V is TRBV9 and J is TRBJ1-2; 7 nucleotides align to TRBD1. There are 15 residues in the CDR3. CDR1 is SGDLS and CDR2 is YYNGEE in the germline V gene. V shed 4 bases and J 4 bases; nucleotides not matched to a gene: 10. Here the CDR3 DNA reads TGTGCCAGCAGCTCCCGGGACAGCCCGGCCTATGGCTACACCTTC. Its translation: CASSSRDSPAYGYTF.

J is TRBJ2-3 and V is TRBV6-2 or TRBV6-3; no clear D. V lost 2 bases and J 10 bases, leaving 10 bases between the germline ends. The CDR3 is made up of 12 amino acids. The germline V gene has CDR1 MNHEY and CDR2 SVGEGT. The CDR3 bases are TGTGCCAGCAGTTACGGTCAGTTTCCGCAGTATTTT. Its translation: CASSYGQFPQYF.

The genes are TRBV6-2 or TRBV6-3 and TRBJ2-5, with D possibly TRBD2 on 7 matching bases. V was pared by 4 bases and J by 4 bases, with 16 bases between. The CDR3 spans 15 residues. The germline V gene encodes CDR1 MNHEY and CDR2 SVGEGT. The CDR3 sequence is CASSSLRGGRETQYF. The CDR3 nucleotides read TGTGCCAGCAGTTCCCTCAGGGGAGGGAGAGAGACCCAGTACTTC.